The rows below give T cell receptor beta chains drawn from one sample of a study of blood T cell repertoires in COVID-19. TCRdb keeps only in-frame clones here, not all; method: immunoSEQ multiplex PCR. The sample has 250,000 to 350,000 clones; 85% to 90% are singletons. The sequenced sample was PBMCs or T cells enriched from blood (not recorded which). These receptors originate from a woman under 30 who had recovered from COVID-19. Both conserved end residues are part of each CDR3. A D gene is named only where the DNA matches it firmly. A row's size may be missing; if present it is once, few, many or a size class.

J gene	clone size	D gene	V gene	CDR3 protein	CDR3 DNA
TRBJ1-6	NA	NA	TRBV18	CASSPDSFSPLHF	TGTGCCAGCTCACCGGACAGCTTCTCACCCCTCCACTTT
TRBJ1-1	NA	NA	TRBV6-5	CASSPRGKGDTEAFF	TGTGCCAGCAGTCCCCGAGGGAAGGGCGACACTGAAGCTTTCTTT
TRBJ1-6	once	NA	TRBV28	CASSFRGDSPLHF	TGTGCCAGCAGTTTCCGCGGAGACTCACCCCTCCACTTT
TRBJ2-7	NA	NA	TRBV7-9	CASSPPRTESSYEQYF	TGTGCCAGCAGCCCACCAAGGACAGAGAGCTCCTACGAGCAGTACTTC
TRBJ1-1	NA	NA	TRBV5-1	CASSFIGGTEAFF	TGCGCCAGCAGCTTTATCGGGGGGACTGAAGCTTTCTTT
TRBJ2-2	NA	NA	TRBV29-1	CSARQRGTGELFF	TGCAGCGCTAGACAGAGAGGCACCGGGGAGCTGTTTTTT
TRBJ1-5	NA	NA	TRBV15	CATSRSGQPQHF	TGTGCCACCAGCAGGTCCGGTCAGCCCCAGCATTTT
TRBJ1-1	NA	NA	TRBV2	CASSAGTSEAFF	TGTGCCAGCAGTGCCGGGACATCTGAAGCTTTCTTT
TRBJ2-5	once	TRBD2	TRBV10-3	CAVRGLAEETQYF	TGTGCCGTGAGGGGACTAGCGGAAGAGACCCAGTACTTC
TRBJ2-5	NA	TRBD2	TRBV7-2	CASSLGTLRGGETQYF	TGTGCCAGCAGCTTAGGAACGTTGCGGGGAGGGGAGACCCAGTACTTC
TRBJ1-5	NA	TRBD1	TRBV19	CASPRPSGTGNQPQHF	TGTGCCAGTCCCCGTCCGTCCGGGACAGGTAATCAGCCCCAGCATTTT
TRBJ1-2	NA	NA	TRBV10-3	CATSARGETGYTF	TGTGCCACCTCGGCAAGGGGCGAGACTGGCTACACCTTC
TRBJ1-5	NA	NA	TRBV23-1	CASSPLAVWGGVLYSNQPQHF	TGCGCCAGCAGTCCTTTGGCGGTCTGGGGGGGCGTCCTTTATAGCAATCAGCCCCAGCATTTT
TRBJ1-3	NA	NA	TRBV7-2	CASSSVFTSSGNTIYF	TGTGCCAGCAGCTCCGTTTTTACTTCCTCTGGAAACACCATATATTTT
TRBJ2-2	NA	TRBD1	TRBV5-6	CASSLARQGLNTGELFF	TGTGCCAGCAGCTTGGCCAGACAGGGGCTGAACACCGGGGAGCTGTTTTTT
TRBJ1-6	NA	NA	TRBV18	CASSPTGRDSPLHF	TGTGCCAGCTCACCAACAGGGAGGGATTCACCCCTCCACTTT
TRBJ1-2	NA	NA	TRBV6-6	CASSDLYGYTF	TGTGCCAGCAGCGACTTGTATGGCTACACCTTC
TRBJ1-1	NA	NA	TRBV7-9	CASSPSKLTGRDTEAFF	TGTGCCAGCAGCCCGAGTAAACTAACAGGGAGGGACACTGAAGCTTTCTTT
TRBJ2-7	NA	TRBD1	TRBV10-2	CASSAAWDRANEQYF	TGCGCCAGCAGCGCCGCCTGGGACAGGGCCAACGAGCAGTACTTC
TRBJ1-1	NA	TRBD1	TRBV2	CATRGQGIYSTEAFF	TGTGCCACCCGAGGACAGGGTATTTATTCCACTGAAGCTTTCTTT
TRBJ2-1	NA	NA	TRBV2	CASSLQEFEQFF	TGTGCCAGCAGTTTACAGGAGTTTGAGCAGTTCTTC
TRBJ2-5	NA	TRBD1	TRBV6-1	CASSEKLRDSWYQETQYF	TGTGCCAGCAGTGAAAAGTTAAGGGACAGCTGGTACCAAGAGACCCAGTACTTC
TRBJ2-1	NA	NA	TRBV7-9	CASSSSFGGGGEQFF	TGTGCCAGCAGCAGCTCATTTGGGGGAGGAGGGGAGCAGTTCTTC
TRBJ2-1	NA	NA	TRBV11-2	CASSPYNEQFF	TGTGCCAGCAGCCCATACAATGAGCAGTTCTTC
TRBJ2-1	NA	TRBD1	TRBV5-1	CASGPRQGTSYNEQFF	TGCGCCAGCGGACCCAGACAGGGAACCTCCTACAATGAGCAGTTCTTC
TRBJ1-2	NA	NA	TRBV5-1	CASSLGRPGHGYTF	TGCGCCAGCAGCTTGGGAAGGCCAGGGCATGGCTACACCTTC
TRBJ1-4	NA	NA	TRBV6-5	CASSPTFSSEKLFF	TGTGCCAGCAGTCCCACATTCTCAAGTGAAAAACTGTTTTTT
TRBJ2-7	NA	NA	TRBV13	CASSLGDSSYEQYF	TGTGCCAGCAGCTTAGGGGACAGCTCCTACGAGCAGTACTTC
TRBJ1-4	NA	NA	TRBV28	CASSLLLEDIATNEKLFF	TGTGCCAGCAGTTTACTTCTTGAGGACATAGCAACTAATGAAAAACTGTTTTTT
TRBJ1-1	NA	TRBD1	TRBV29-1	CSVEEGTVNTEAFF	TGCAGCGTTGAGGAGGGGACAGTGAACACTGAAGCTTTCTTT
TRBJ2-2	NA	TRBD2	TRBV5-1	CASSTGTSGSANTGELFF	TGCGCCAGCAGCACAGGGACTAGCGGGAGTGCGAACACCGGGGAGCTGTTTTTT
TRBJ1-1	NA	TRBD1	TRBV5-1	CASSLVGQGNTEAFF	TGCGCCAGCAGCTTGGTCGGACAGGGGAACACTGAAGCTTTCTTT
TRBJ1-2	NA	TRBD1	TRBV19	CASSPGTGVNYGYTF	TGTGCCAGTAGTCCCGGGACAGGGGTTAACTATGGCTACACCTTC
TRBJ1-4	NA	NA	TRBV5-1	CASSPLTTNEKLFF	TGCGCCAGCAGCCCTCTAACAACTAATGAAAAACTGTTTTTT
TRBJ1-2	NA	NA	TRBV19	CASSPQVHLPGYTF	TGTGCCAGTAGTCCACAGGTCCATCTTCCTGGCTACACCTTC
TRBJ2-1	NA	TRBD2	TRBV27	CASSLSSGRAYEQFF	TGTGCCAGCAGTTTGTCCAGCGGGAGGGCGTATGAGCAGTTCTTC
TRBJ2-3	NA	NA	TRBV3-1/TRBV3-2	CAGGADEADTQYF	TGTGCCGGGGGGGCAGACGAAGCAGATACGCAGTATTTT
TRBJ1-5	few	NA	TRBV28	CASSPRGMPQHF	TGTGCCAGCAGTCCCCGCGGGATGCCCCAGCATTTT
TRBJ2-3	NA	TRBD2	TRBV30	CACTPVTLADILDTQYF	TGTGCCTGTACCCCCGTGACACTAGCGGATATTCTAGATACGCAGTATTTT
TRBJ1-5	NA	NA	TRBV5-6	CASSLFAGRSNQPQHF	TGTGCCAGCAGCTTGTTTGCGGGCAGAAGCAATCAGCCCCAGCATTTT
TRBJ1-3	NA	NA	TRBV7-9	CASSEGLSSSGNTIYF	TGTGCCAGCAGCGAGGGACTGTCGAGCTCTGGAAACACCATATATTTT
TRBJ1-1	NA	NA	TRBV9	CASSVVGGQAFF	TGTGCCAGCAGCGTAGTAGGGGGACAAGCTTTCTTT